These T cell receptor beta chains were read from a single sample in a study of T cells expressing NK-cell markers. With the 5' RACE reads reprocessed, TCRdb shows one record per CDR3 protein and no DNA. The sample is made up of some 600,000 distinct CDR3 sequences, and the top ten hold around 4% of it. The sequenced sample consisted of blood T cells: a sorted CD56 or NKG2C T cell subset, CD4+ or CD8+ T cells, or bulk PBMC T cells (not recorded which). These receptors were taken from a man younger than 30 in good health. Each CDR3 is given with its conserved first and last residue.

V gene	J gene	CDR3 protein
TRBV6-5	TRBJ2-3	CASSYTGLADTDTQYF
TRBV15	TRBJ2-5	CATKGTSGGETQYF
TRBV29-1	TRBJ2-1	CSVGPRLSGILFF
TRBV4-1	TRBJ2-1	CASSQAGAKAGSGMYNEQFF
TRBV7-2	TRBJ2-7	CASGRDRGSFEQYF
TRBV7-2	TRBJ2-7	CASSLGPGLTTYEQYF
TRBV29-1	TRBJ2-7	CSVRRLSSYEQYF
TRBV5-1	TRBJ2-7	CASSQSDRRDLYEQYF
TRBV29-1	TRBJ2-3	CSAAGTGLADTQYF
TRBV29-1	TRBJ2-7	CSVVPRQGGEQYF
TRBV12-3/TRBV12-4	TRBJ2-2	CASSRGTSGNTGELFF
TRBV6-5	TRBJ2-3	CATTTTTDTQYF
TRBV29-1	TRBJ2-3	CSVERLGQGSTDTQYF
TRBV6-2/TRBV6-3	TRBJ2-1	CASSYNRGGGGALNEQFF
TRBV25-1	TRBJ1-3	CASSEYGSGSGNTIYF
TRBV5-1	TRBJ2-2	CASSSTVISGERAGELFF
TRBV29-1	TRBJ1-2	CSVEKAGDPNYGYTF
TRBV9	TRBJ2-1	CASSALVGGPNEQFF
TRBV12-5	TRBJ2-1	CASGLVGSGSEEQFF
TRBV11-2	TRBJ2-6	CASSLEGAVSSGANVLTF
TRBV24-1	TRBJ2-1	CATSDSRLALTRAEQFF
TRBV6-2/TRBV6-3	TRBJ1-1	CASSYWRFDEAFF
TRBV6-1	TRBJ1-2	CASSEALLWGGNGYTF
TRBV25-1	TRBJ2-7	CASSGGQGFLYEQYF
TRBV27	TRBJ2-3	CASRQGVSDTQYF
TRBV27	TRBJ2-1	CASSLVPGRVGEAQFF
TRBV2	TRBJ2-7	CASSESGLGKREQYF
TRBV15	TRBJ2-2	CATSIGTGTGELFF
TRBV29-1	TRBJ2-1	CSVDSLVSGSYNEQFF
TRBV11-1	TRBJ2-3	CASSLATASGNLRDTQYF
TRBV5-1	TRBJ2-2	CASSLRALNTGELFF
TRBV6-1	TRBJ2-1	CASKKLAVRSYNEQFF
TRBV20-1	TRBJ2-1	CSARASNSNNEQFF
TRBV12-3/TRBV12-4	TRBJ2-1	CASSFGLPPFF
TRBV3-1	TRBJ2-2	CASSKILAGVSGELFF
TRBV6-1	TRBJ2-7	CASRPIWQSYEQYF